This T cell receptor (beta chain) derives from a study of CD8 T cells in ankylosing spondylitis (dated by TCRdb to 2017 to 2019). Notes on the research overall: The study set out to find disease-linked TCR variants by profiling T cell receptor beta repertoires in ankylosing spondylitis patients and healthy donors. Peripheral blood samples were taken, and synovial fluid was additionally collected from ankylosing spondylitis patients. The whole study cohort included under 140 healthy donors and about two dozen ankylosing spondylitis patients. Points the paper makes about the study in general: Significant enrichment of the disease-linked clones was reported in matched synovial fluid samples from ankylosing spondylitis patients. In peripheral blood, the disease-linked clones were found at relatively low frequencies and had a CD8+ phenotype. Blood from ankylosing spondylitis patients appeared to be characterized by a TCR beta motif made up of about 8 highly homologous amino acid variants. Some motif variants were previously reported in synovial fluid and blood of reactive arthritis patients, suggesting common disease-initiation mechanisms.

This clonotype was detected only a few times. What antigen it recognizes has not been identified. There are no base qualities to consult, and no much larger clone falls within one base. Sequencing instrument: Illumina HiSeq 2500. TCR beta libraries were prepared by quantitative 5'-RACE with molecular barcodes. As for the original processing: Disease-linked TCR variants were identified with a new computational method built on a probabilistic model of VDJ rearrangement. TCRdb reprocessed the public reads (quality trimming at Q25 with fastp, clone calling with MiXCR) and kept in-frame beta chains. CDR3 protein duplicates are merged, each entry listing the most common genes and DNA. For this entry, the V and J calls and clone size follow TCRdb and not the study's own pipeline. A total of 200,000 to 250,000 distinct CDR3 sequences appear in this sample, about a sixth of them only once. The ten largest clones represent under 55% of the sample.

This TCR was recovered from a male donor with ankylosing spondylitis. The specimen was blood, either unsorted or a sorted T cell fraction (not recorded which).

Here is the DNA: TGTGCCAGCAGTCCCGAGGACAGACCCGGGGAGCTGTTTTTT. This is translated as CASSPEDRPGELFF. In this chain, TRBV27 is recombined with TRBJ2-2, with TRBD1 tentatively as D gene (6 bases match). The germline V gene (reference sequence) specifies MNHEY as CDR1 and SMNVEV as CDR2. The trim is 5 bases for V and 6 bases for J, with a gap of 13 bases between the germline ends. The CDR3 has 14 amino acids, counting the end cysteine and phenylalanine. Of the read, only the CDR3 DNA is kept; its 42 bases are in frame from base 1.